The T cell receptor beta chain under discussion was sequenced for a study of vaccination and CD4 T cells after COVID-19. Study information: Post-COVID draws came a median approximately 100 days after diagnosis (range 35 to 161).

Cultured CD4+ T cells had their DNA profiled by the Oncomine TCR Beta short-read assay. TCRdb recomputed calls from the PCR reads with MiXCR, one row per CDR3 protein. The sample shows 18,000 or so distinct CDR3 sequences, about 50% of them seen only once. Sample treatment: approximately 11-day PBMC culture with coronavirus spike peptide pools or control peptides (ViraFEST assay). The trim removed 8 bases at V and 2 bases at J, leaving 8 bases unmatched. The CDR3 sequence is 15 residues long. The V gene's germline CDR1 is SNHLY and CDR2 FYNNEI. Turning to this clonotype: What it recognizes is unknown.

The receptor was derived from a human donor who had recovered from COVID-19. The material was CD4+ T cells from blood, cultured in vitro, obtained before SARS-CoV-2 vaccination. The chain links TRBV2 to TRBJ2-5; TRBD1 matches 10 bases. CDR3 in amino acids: CASGDRGGRQETQYF. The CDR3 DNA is TGTGCCAGCGGGGACAGGGGCGGTAGGCAAGAGACCCAGTACTTC. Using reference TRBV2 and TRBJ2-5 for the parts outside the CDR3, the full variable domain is EPEVTQTPSHQVTQMGQEVILRCVPISNHLYFYWYRQILGQKVEFLVSFYNNEISEKSEIFDDQFSVERPDGSNFTLKIRSTKLEDSAMYFCASGDRGGRQETQYFGPGTRLLVL.